The present T cell receptor beta chain was sequenced within a study of tumor-infiltrating lymphocytes in primary liver carcinoma. Overall study: Surgeons treated the primary liver carcinoma of the patients by surgical resection. Participating patients were men and women between 30 and 69 years old. Study conclusions and caveats: Without sorting, CD4+ versus CD8+ T cell repertoires were not compared. Tumor-adjacent and tumor-blood pairs shared less of their repertoires than tumor region pairs shared.

Using a constant-region primer together with ProtoScript II reverse transcriptase, TCR beta cDNA was made from approximately 500 ng of total RNA. Employing slightly modified ARM-PCR, three nested multiplex PCR rounds were run, and these gave rise to the TCR beta libraries. TRBV1-TRBV30 forward primers paired with a C-beta reverse primer were used in the first two PCR rounds, which ran roughly 9 cycles each. TCRdb re-called the multiplex PCR reads with MiXCR, one entry per CDR3 protein. This sample carries 150,000 to 200,000 distinct CDR3 sequences, about 60% of them seen once, and the ten largest clones take 72%. The CDR3 consists of 15 residues. Germline V gene data show CDR1 as MNHEY and CDR2 as SVGAGI. V lost 0 bases, J lost 6 bases, and 14 bases lay in between. Alongside blood RNA obtained from unsorted whole blood, germline DNA was also extracted. About this clonotype itself: The antigen remains undetermined.

This chain connects TRBV6-5 to TRBJ1-1; D is unresolved. The TCR was taken from a middle-aged man with primary liver carcinoma and hepatitis B virus infection. Specimen: peripheral blood. Here the CDR3 reads CASSYSIARAAEAFF. CDR3 DNA sequence: TGTGCCAGCAGTTACTCAATCGCCAGAGCAGCTGAAGCTTTCTTT.